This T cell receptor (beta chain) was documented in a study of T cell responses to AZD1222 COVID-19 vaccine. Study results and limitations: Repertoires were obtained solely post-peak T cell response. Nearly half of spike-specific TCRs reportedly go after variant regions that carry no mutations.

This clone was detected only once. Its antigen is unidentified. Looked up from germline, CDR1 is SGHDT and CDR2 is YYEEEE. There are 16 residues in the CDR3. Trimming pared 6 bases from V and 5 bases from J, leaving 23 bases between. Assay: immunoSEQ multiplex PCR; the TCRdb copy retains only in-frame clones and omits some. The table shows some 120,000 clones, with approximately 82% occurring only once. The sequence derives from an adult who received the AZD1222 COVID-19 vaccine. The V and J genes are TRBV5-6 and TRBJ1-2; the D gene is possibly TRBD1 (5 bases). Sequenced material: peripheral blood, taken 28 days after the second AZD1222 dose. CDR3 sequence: CASTTPGGWASYGYTF. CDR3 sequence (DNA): TGTGCCAGCACCACACCGGGGGGATGGGCTTCATATGGCTACACCTTC.